Listed below are T cell receptor beta chains from one sample, sequenced in a study of CD8 T cells in Susac syndrome. TCRdb re-called the immunoSEQ multiplex PCR reads with MiXCR, one entry per CDR3 protein. The sample comprises 130,000 to 150,000 distinct CDR3 sequences, 94% of which are singletons, and approximately 0.25% rests with the top ten. What was sequenced was CD8+ T cells from PBMCs. The receptors here all came from a human donor in good health. Both conserved end residues are trimmed from each CDR3.

j_call,v_call,cdr3_aa
TRBJ2-1,TRBV27,ASTTRWREGPHEQF
TRBJ2-4,TRBV20-1,SATERGLAVAKNIQY
TRBJ1-2,TRBV4-3,ASSPGRLRGLNYGYT
TRBJ2-3,TRBV2,ASSEGGPDTQY
TRBJ2-1,TRBV12-3/TRBV12-4,ASSLGFEQF
TRBJ2-3,TRBV7-8,ASLPGVSADTQY
TRBJ2-2,TRBV7-8,ASSWAGEGTGELF
TRBJ2-7,TRBV20-1,SAREPAYEQY
TRBJ2-5,TRBV12-3/TRBV12-4,ACRESNVETQY
TRBJ1-5,TRBV28,ASSSYSNQPQH
TRBJ2-1,TRBV9,ASSVASGSQGYNEQF
TRBJ2-5,TRBV28,ASRPPGLYQETQY
TRBJ2-7,TRBV30,AWSVLGGKEQY
TRBJ1-2,TRBV20-1,SALPPGQGSDYGYT
TRBJ1-1,TRBV6-2/TRBV6-3,ASSYSPTEMNTEAF
TRBJ2-1,TRBV4-3,ANALNEQF
TRBJ2-7,TRBV18,ASSPSTGPYEQY
TRBJ1-1,TRBV12-3/TRBV12-4,ASSLSRGMNTEAF
TRBJ2-7,TRBV20-1,SARYRRGGYEQY
TRBJ1-1,TRBV4-1,ASSQETGGFTEAF
TRBJ2-7,TRBV7-2,ASSSGLAGPLREQY
TRBJ2-3,TRBV24-1,AKVKEGNDTQY
TRBJ1-3,TRBV13,ASSLSDSAGNTIY
TRBJ2-5,TRBV25-1,ASSVSSGRIQETQY
TRBJ2-6,TRBV23-1,ASSQRPPSTDSSGANVLT
TRBJ2-7,TRBV15,ATSRDREGSYEQY
TRBJ2-1,TRBV18,ASSPPLAGNNEQF
TRBJ2-7,TRBV4-3,ASSQALGGSSYEQY
TRBJ2-1,TRBV7-9,ASSPGGQYNEQF
TRBJ2-1,TRBV9,ASSVGASGDNEQF
TRBJ2-2,TRBV19,ASTPSVTTGELF
TRBJ2-1,TRBV21-1,AAGGGLAGVDEQF
TRBJ2-7,TRBV12-3/TRBV12-4,ASSLLGDIYEQY
TRBJ1-5,TRBV7-9,ASSLPGQNQPQH
TRBJ2-7,TRBV20-1,SAREDSSYEQY
TRBJ2-7,TRBV4-3,ASSQDAGHSYEQY
TRBJ2-3,TRBV3-1,ASSQSGTRVTDTQY
TRBJ1-2,TRBV9,ASSGQGFYGYT
TRBJ2-5,TRBV7-6,ASSLTSAEGQETQY
TRBJ1-1,TRBV29-1,SAPSTVNTEAF
TRBJ1-2,TRBV7-8,ASSSRQGDGYT
TRBJ2-1,TRBV6-5,ASSSEGTFLGNEQF
TRBJ2-3,TRBV4-1,ASSQEMSGRAGDTQY
TRBJ2-3,TRBV27,ASSPILALGTDTQY
TRBJ2-1,TRBV20-1,SAREYNEQF
TRBJ2-3,TRBV7-2,ASSLAQGGDTQY
TRBJ2-2,TRBV28,ASSWNTGELF
TRBJ2-5,TRBV27,ASSTEETQY
TRBJ2-2,TRBV5-5,ASSLWDRGTGELF
TRBJ2-1,TRBV25-1,ASALGAVNEQF
TRBJ2-1,TRBV25-1,ASRPGLYNEQF
TRBJ1-2,TRBV30,AWMGQAYGYT
TRBJ2-6,TRBV2,ASSDTYSGANVLT